The 27 T cell receptor beta chains below were found in one sample sequenced in a study of cytomegalovirus exposure and HLA in healthy donors. Both 60 Vbeta primers and 13 Jbeta primers went into the PCR. Generated by immunoSEQ multiplex PCR, the TCRdb table keeps only in-frame clones and is missing some. The table shows about 190,000 clones, with 81% occurring only once. Material for sequencing was PBMCs. All receptors derive from a young man in good health and CMV-seronegative.

J is TRBJ1-1 and V is TRBV18, with a possible D match to TRBD1 (6 bases). The CDR3 runs 13 residues. V was clipped by 4 bases and J by 3 bases, with 9 bases between them. Germline V lookup: CDR1 KGHSH, CDR2 LQKENI. The CDR3 DNA follows: TGTGCCAGCTCACTCAGGGGAGACACTGAAGCTTTCTTT. Amino acid sequence: CASSLRGDTEAFF.

The V and J genes are TRBV27 and TRBJ2-7, with D unresolved. Trimming took 9 bases from V and 0 from J, leaving 24 bases between them. The length of the CDR3 is 17 residues. Germline assignment: CDR1 MNHEY and CDR2 SMNVEV (reference sequence). CDR3 DNA: TGTGCCAGTACAAAACTCCTAGGCGGCCGGTCCTCCTACGAGCAGTACTTC. Translating it yields CASTKLLGGRSSYEQYF.

J is TRBJ2-3 and V is TRBV7-2, with a tentative D call TRBD2 (6 bases). Trimming removed 5 bases from V and 0 bases from J, with 15 bases in between. Per germline, CDR1 SGHTA and CDR2 FQGNSA. The CDR3 contains 16 residues. CDR3 residues: CASSIPGLTSTDTQYF. The DNA of the CDR3 is TGTGCCAGCAGCATACCGGGACTTACTAGCACAGATACGCAGTATTTT.

The chain is built from TRBV27 and TRBJ1-2, with 7 positions matching TRBD1. Per germline, CDR1 MNHEY and CDR2 SMNVEV (reference sequence). The CDR3 spans 14 residues. Trimming cost V 3 bases and J 4 bases; bases outside gene matches: 5. The CDR3 DNA reads TGTGCCAGCAGTTTGTTTGGACAGGCCTATGGCTACACCTTC. This sequence encodes CASSLFGQAYGYTF.

This clone was observed a few times. This chain connects TRBV7-2 to TRBJ2-1; 9 positions agree with TRBD2. Germline lookup yields CDR1 SGHTA and CDR2 FQGNSA. The V and J ends lost 6 bases and 15 bases, in that order; junction bases with no gene match: 6. The CDR3 loop spans 11 amino acids. The CDR3 region is CASRASGVSFF. CDR3 nucleotides: TGTGCCAGCAGGGCTAGCGGGGTTTCGTTCTTC.

The chain joins TRBV28 to TRBJ2-7; 8 bases fit TRBD2. V trimming: 2 bases; J trimming: 2 bases; junction bases outside the gene matches: 8. The CDR3 has 16 amino acids. Looked up from germline, CDR1 is MDHEN and CDR2 is SYDVKM. In DNA form, the CDR3 reads TGTGCCAGCAGTTTAGTGTTAGCGGGATCAGCCTACGAGCAGTACTTC. Its protein is CASSLVLAGSAYEQYF.

The chain combines TRBV5-6 with TRBJ2-7; 7 nucleotides align to TRBD1. After removal of 1 base from V and 5 bases from J, the junction contained 3 bases not matched to a gene. Looked up from germline, CDR1 is SGHDT and CDR2 is YYEEEE. The CDR3 runs to 13 residues. The CDR3 is CASSLRQGHEQYF. In DNA form, the CDR3 reads TGTGCCAGCAGCTTGAGACAGGGCCACGAGCAGTACTTC.

This clone has more than one count but fewer than ten. This rearrangement joins TRBV19 to TRBJ2-7; no clear D. This CDR3 region has 13 residues. The germline V gene encodes CDR1 LNHDA and CDR2 SQIVND (reference sequence). V gave up 2 bases and J gave up 5 bases, with 10 bases separating them. CDR3 in amino acids: CASSIFGADEQYF. The CDR3 DNA sequence: TGTGCCAGTAGTATATTCGGCGCGGACGAGCAGTACTTC.

This chain connects TRBV6-1 to TRBJ1-2; 10 bases fit TRBD1. The CDR3 spans 16 residues. Germline CDR1 MNHNS, CDR2 SASEGT. V lost 4 bases, J lost 5 bases, and 10 bases stayed unmatched. CDR3 residues: CASSGPKGTGDYGYTF. CDR3 coding DNA: TGTGCCAGCAGTGGTCCTAAAGGGACAGGGGATTATGGCTACACCTTC.

The chain has TRBV29-1 and TRBJ1-2; D is uncertain. The CDR3 runs 11 residues. In germline, CDR1 is SQVTM, CDR2 ANQGSEA. V lost 2 bases and J 6 bases, leaving 7 bases between the germline ends. Written as DNA, the CDR3 is TGCAGCGTTGAATATGGCAATGGCTACACCTTC. Translated: CSVEYGNGYTF.

The chain joins TRBV7-6 to TRBJ1-4, with 8 bases matching TRBD1. Germline V lookup: CDR1 SGHVS, CDR2 FNYEAQ. This CDR3 is 16 amino acids long. V was pared by 2 bases and J by 5 bases, with 7 bases of the junction left unmatched. The CDR3 DNA follows: TGTGCCAGCAGCTTATCAGGGGGCAGGGGAAATGAAAAACTGTTTTTT. Its translation: CASSLSGGRGNEKLFF.

The chain recombines TRBV7-9 with TRBJ2-1; TRBD1 matches 9 bases. CDR1 is SEHNR and CDR2 is FQNEAQ in the germline V gene (reference sequence). This CDR3 has 16 residues. After removal of 5 bases from V and 0 bases from J, the junction contained 5 bases not matched to a gene. CDR3 nucleotides: TGTGCCAGCAGCCTAGGACAGGGGATCTCCTACAATGAGCAGTTCTTC. It specifies CASSLGQGISYNEQFF.

The rearrangement links TRBV4-3 to TRBJ2-5; maybe TRBD2 (6 bases). Germline V gives CDR1 LGHNA, CDR2 YSLEER. The CDR3 has 18 residues. V shed 1 base and J shed 5 bases, with 23 bases lying between them. The CDR3 here is CASSQVLGSGSGGETQYF. Written as DNA, the CDR3 is TGCGCCAGCAGCCAAGTACTGGGCTCGGGCAGTGGGGGGGAGACCCAGTACTTC.

The chain carries TRBV19 and TRBJ1-5, with a possible D match to TRBD1 (6 bases). In germline, CDR1 is LNHDA, CDR2 SQIVND (reference sequence). The CDR3 spans 14 residues. V dropped 5 bases and J dropped 9 bases, with 17 bases sitting between them. The CDR3 DNA follows: TGTGCCAGTAGTCTGGACAGACAAGAAGGGCCCCAGCATTTT. It yields the protein CASSLDRQEGPQHF. Looking up the rest from reference TRBV19 and TRBJ1-5 gives the full variable domain: DGGITQSPKYLFRKEGQNVTLSCEQNLNHDAMYWYRQDPGQGLRLIYYSQIVNDFQKGDIAEGYSVSREKKESFPLTVTSAQKNPTAFYLCASSLDRQEGPQHFGDGTRLSIL.

J is TRBJ2-2 and V is TRBV27, with TRBD2 matching over 15 bases. V lost 2 bases and J lost 1; bases outside the gene matches: 11. CDR3 length: 21 residues. Germline V gene sequence: CDR1 MNHEY, CDR2 SMNVEV (reference sequence). CDR3 sequence: CASSLPSHRTSGGVNTGELFF. Written as DNA, the CDR3 is TGTGCCAGCAGTTTACCCTCGCACCGGACTAGCGGGGGGGTGAACACCGGGGAGCTGTTTTTT.

The rearrangement uses TRBV7-6 and TRBJ2-1; tentative D call: TRBD2 (5 bases). Germline-derived CDR1 and CDR2 are SGHVS and FNYEAQ. Trimming removed 2 bases from V and 5 bases from J, with 19 bases in between. The CDR3 covers 17 residues. The CDR3 DNA follows: TGTGCCAGCAGCTTAAAGGTCGACTACCAGAGCCACAATGAGCAGTTCTTC. Translated: CASSLKVDYQSHNEQFF.

Of note for this clone: One end of the junction fails to match germline, which may point to a read error. The chain couples TRBV7-7 to TRBJ2-7, with D hard to call. Per the germline V gene, CDR1 is SSHAT and CDR2 is FNYEAQ (reference sequence). This CDR3 has 13 amino acids. The CDR3, as DNA: TGTGCTAGCAGCTTAGACGATGGAGACGAGCAGTACTTC. Translation gives CASSLDDGDEQYF.

This clone turned up a few times. The chain carries TRBV30 and TRBJ1-4; no definite D call. The germline V gene has CDR1 GTSNPN and CDR2 SVGIG (reference sequence). This CDR3 spans 12 amino acids. The V end was cut by 3 bases, the J end by 11 bases, with 13 bases between. CDR3 bases: TGTGCCTGGAGATTCGGGGTTGGGAAACTGTTTTTT. It translates to CAWRFGVGKLFF.

The chain links TRBV2 to TRBJ2-2; possible D gene TRBD1, 5 bases. The CDR3 consists of 13 residues. V lost 4 bases to trimming and J lost 7 bases, with 10 bases between them. Germline V gene data show CDR1 as SNHLY and CDR2 as FYNNEI. The CDR3 region has the DNA TGTGCCAGCAGTGCGCAGGGTGTCGGGGAGCTGTTTTTT. This gives the protein CASSAQGVGELFF.

This clone was counted between two and nine times. This chain uses TRBV7-8 with TRBJ1-2; D may be TRBD1 (6 bases). CDR1 SGHVS and CDR2 FQNEAQ come from the germline V gene. The CDR3 spans 12 residues. Trimming took 5 bases from V and 2 from J, leaving 6 bases between them. The CDR3 is CASSGQNYGYTF. The CDR3 DNA reads as TGTGCCAGCAGCGGACAGAACTATGGCTACACCTTC.

This clone was recorded once. The chain recombines TRBV4-3 with TRBJ2-5; TRBD1 matches at 8 bases. In germline, CDR1 is LGHNA, CDR2 YSLEER. This CDR3 contains 15 residues. V dropped 3 bases and J dropped 2; count of bases not matched to a gene: 5. CDR3 sequence: CASSHRGQGQETQYF. CDR3 DNA sequence: TGCGCCAGCAGCCACCGCGGACAGGGACAAGAGACCCAGTACTTC.

The chain recombines TRBV6-5 with TRBJ2-7; TRBD2 aligns across 11 bases. V shed 6 bases, J shed 2 bases, and the junction held 3 bases outside the gene matches. Per germline, CDR1 MNHEY and CDR2 SVGAGI. CDR3 length equals 14 residues. The CDR3, as DNA: TGTGCCAGCAGAACTAGCGGGGGTACCTACGAGCAGTACTTC. Protein product: CASRTSGGTYEQYF.

This chain joins TRBV5-8 and TRBJ2-5, with 9 bases fitting TRBD1. The CDR3 totals 15 residues. V gave up 4 bases and J gave up 5 bases; unmatched junction bases: 9. Germline CDR1 is SGHTS and CDR2 is YDEGEE. The CDR3 DNA reads as TGTGCCAGCAGCACCGGGACAGGGTATCGGGAGACCCAGTACTTC. Protein: CASSTGTGYRETQYF.

The CDR3: CASRWGPNANTGELFF. Here the CDR3 DNA reads TGTGCCAGCAGGTGGGGGCCGAACGCGAACACCGGGGAGCTGTTTTTT. This chain uses TRBV9 with TRBJ2-2; maybe TRBD1 (6 bases). Trimming removed 5 bases from V and 0 bases from J, with 14 bases in between. Germline CDR1 reads SGDLS; CDR2 reads YYNGEE. The CDR3 extends over 16 amino acids.

The chain links TRBV7-2 to TRBJ1-5, with 9 bases lining up with TRBD1. CDR1 is SGHTA, CDR2 FQGNSA, per germline. The CDR3 sequence is 16 residues long. V dropped 5 bases and J dropped 8; count of bases not matched to a gene: 13. CDR3 bases: TGTGCCAGCAGCAACCGGACAGGGGCCCGGCTTAAGCCCCAGCATTTT. Its protein is CASSNRTGARLKPQHF.

The genes are TRBV4-2 and TRBJ2-3; the match to TRBD1 covers 9 bases. This CDR3 is 19 amino acids long. The junction had 20 bases not matched to a gene; V was cut back by 4 bases and J by 6 bases. The germline V gene encodes CDR1 LGHNA and CDR2 YNFKEQ. The CDR3 region has the DNA TGTGCCAGCAGCCTCCGAGGCACAGGGGGCGCTGGGTCCAGGGATACGCAGTATTTT. Its protein product is CASSLRGTGGAGSRDTQYF.

The chain couples TRBV6-1 to TRBJ2-2; D might be TRBD2 (7 bases). CDR3 length equals 14 residues. The V end lost 6 bases, the J end lost 5 bases, and 13 bases lay between the germline ends. Looked up from germline, CDR1 is MNHNS and CDR2 is SASEGT. Here the CDR3 reads CASSPRGGTGELFF. DNA of the CDR3: TGTGCCAGCAGCCCGAGGGGGGGGACCGGGGAGCTGTTTTTT.